Listed here are 19 T cell receptor beta chains from one sample, sequenced in a study of Ad26.COV2.S vaccination and SARS-CoV-2 variants. TCRdb's copy holds only in-frame clones and misses some; the assay was immunoSEQ multiplex PCR. The sample comprises roughly 420,000 clones, roughly 89% of which are singletons, and over 2% rests with the top ten. The treatment here: some 20 received Ad26.COV2.S at low or high dose, single or two shots; about five received placebo; per-sample allocation not given. Samples analyzed were those drawn on day 63 after the first vaccine or placebo injection. The sequences come from peripheral blood, collected in a trial of Ad26.COV2.S vaccine versus placebo. All receptors derive from a person between 18 and 59 years old who received the Ad26.COV2.S COVID-19 vaccine or a placebo.

The chain links TRBV10-3 to TRBJ1-4; the match to TRBD1 covers 12 bases. Unmatched junction bases numbered 17, after V lost 11 bases and J lost 7 bases. Germline V lookup: CDR1 ENHRY, CDR2 SYGVKD. There are 17 residues in the CDR3. The CDR3 bases are TGTGCCGCCGCCTCCGGGACAGGGGGCGCGGTGGGTGAAAAACTGTTTTTT. Translating it yields CAAASGTGGAVGEKLFF.

This chain uses TRBV4-3 with TRBJ1-2; tentative D call: TRBD1 (6 bases). Deletions cut 0 bases from V and 7 bases from J, with 18 bases between. The CDR3 loop spans 16 amino acids. From germline, CDR1 is LGHNA and CDR2 YSLEER. CDR3 in amino acids: CASSQEPSRGEGGYTF. CDR3 DNA sequence: TGCGCCAGCAGCCAAGAGCCGTCCAGGGGAGAAGGTGGCTACACCTTC.

The J gene is TRBJ2-3, the V gene TRBV5-1; TRBD2 matches at 8 bases. CDR3 length equals 15 residues. V trimming: 6 bases; J trimming: 1 base; junction bases outside the gene matches: 7. Germline V gene sequence: CDR1 SGHRS, CDR2 YFSETQ. Here the CDR3 DNA reads TGCGCCAGCACCGTGCCAGCGGGGGGCACAGATACGCAGTATTTT. Amino acids: CASTVPAGGTDTQYF.

The sample holds one count of this clone. CDR3 coding DNA: TGTGCCAGCAGCCTGACACTACAGGGACCCCCCACAGATACGCAGTATTTT. Amino acid sequence: CASSLTLQGPPTDTQYF. The rearrangement links TRBV7-2 to TRBJ2-3, with D maybe TRBD1 (6 bases). The germline V and J ends were trimmed by 5 bases and 2 bases, with 20 bases remaining between them. This CDR3 spans 17 amino acids. The germline CDR1 and CDR2 sequences are SGHTA and FQGNSA. Filled out from reference TRBV7-2 and TRBJ2-3, the complete variable domain reads GAGVSQSPSNKVTEKGKDVELRCDPISGHTALYWYRQSLGQGLEFLIYFQGNSAPDKSGLPSDRFSAERTGGSVSTLTIQRTQQEDSAVYLCASSLTLQGPPTDTQYFGPGTRLTVL.

The genes are TRBV24-1 and TRBJ1-2, with a weak D call TRBD1 (5 bases). The germline V gene has CDR1 KGHDR and CDR2 SFDVKD. The CDR3 runs to 13 residues. The V and J ends lost 5 bases and 8 bases respectively, with 14 bases between them. In nucleotides, the CDR3 is TGTGCCACCAGTGGGCAGGGTGCTGGCGGCTACACCTTC. It is translated as CATSGQGAGGYTF.

V usage is TRBV6-2 or TRBV6-3 and J usage is TRBJ2-7; 9 bases match TRBD1. J was trimmed by 1 base and V by 6 bases; bases with no gene match: 7. This CDR3 contains 15 residues. CDR1 MNHEY and CDR2 SVGEGT come from the germline V gene. CDR3 residues: CASSWTGANSYEQYF. CDR3 bases: TGTGCCAGCAGCTGGACAGGGGCGAATTCCTACGAGCAGTACTTC.

The CDR3 sequence: CSASERGRDYGYTF. The CDR3 DNA is TGCAGTGCTAGTGAGAGGGGGCGCGACTATGGCTACACCTTC. The J gene is TRBJ1-2, the V gene TRBV20-1, with 7 bases that match TRBD1. V gave up 3 bases and J gave up 3 bases; unmatched junction bases: 7. This CDR3 region has 14 residues. Germline CDR1 reads DFQATT; CDR2 reads SNEGSKA (reference sequence).

The gene calls are TRBV28 and TRBJ2-3, with TRBD2 identical over 11 bases. This CDR3 comprises 16 residues. V gave up 0 bases and J gave up 2 bases; unmatched junction bases: 1. Germline V gene lookup returns CDR1 MDHEN and CDR2 SYDVKM. CDR3 amino acids: CASSLWTSGVTDTQYF. CDR3 nucleotides: TGTGCCAGCAGTTTATGGACTAGCGGGGTCACAGATACGCAGTATTTT.

The rearrangement links TRBV5-1 to TRBJ1-1; 9 positions match TRBD1. The CDR3 sequence is 15 residues long. After removal of 0 bases from V and 0 bases from J, the junction contained 0 bases not matched to a gene. Germline V CDR1 and CDR2: SGHRS, YFSETQ. The CDR3 nucleotides are TGCGCCAGCAGCTTGGGGACAGGGGTGAACACTGAAGCTTTCTTT. Protein: CASSLGTGVNTEAFF.

This clone was detected only once. The chain links TRBV7-8 to TRBJ2-7; weak D call: TRBD2 (6 bases). The CDR3 extends over 15 amino acids. Looked up from germline, CDR1 is SGHVS and CDR2 is FQNEAQ. V gave up 0 bases and J gave up 2 bases, with 11 bases separating them. CDR3 nucleotides: TGTGCCAGCAGCTTAGCGGGAGGTCTCGCCTACGAGCAGTACTTC. Amino acid sequence: CASSLAGGLAYEQYF.

The chain employs TRBV15 and TRBJ1-6; D is uncertain. V shed 0 bases and J shed 4 bases, with 13 bases lying between them. This CDR3 region has 17 residues. The germline V gene has CDR1 LNHNV and CDR2 YYDKDF (reference sequence). In DNA form, the CDR3 reads TGTGCCACCAGCAGAGATGCGGGCCCATCTTATAATTCACCCCTCCACTTT. Its translation: CATSRDAGPSYNSPLHF.

The chain employs TRBV5-1 and TRBJ2-3, with 11 positions matching TRBD2. Germline assignment: CDR1 SGHRS and CDR2 YFSETQ. The CDR3 is 15 residues long. Unmatched junction bases numbered 8, after V lost 5 bases and J lost 6 bases. CDR3 sequence reads: CASSSGRALGDTQYF. The CDR3 DNA reads TGCGCCAGCAGTAGCGGGAGGGCCCTTGGGGATACGCAGTATTTT.

The J gene is TRBJ2-2, the V gene TRBV5-1; 7 bases are shared with TRBD2. Germline values: CDR1 SGHRS, CDR2 YFSETQ. The CDR3 has 14 residues. The J segment lost 5 bases and the V segment lost 7 bases, leaving 8 bases of the junction unmatched. In DNA, the CDR3 is TGCGCCAGCTCTGGGAGTAGCGGGACCGGGGAGCTGTTTTTT. Residues: CASSGSSGTGELFF.

The chain uses TRBV11-2 and TRBJ2-7, with D perhaps TRBD2 (6 bases). Germline lookup yields CDR1 SGHAT and CDR2 FQNNGV. V lost 3 bases, J lost 2 bases, and 20 bases lay in between. This CDR3 region has 17 residues. CDR3 sequence reads: CASSLAAGTPNAYEQYV. In nucleotides, the CDR3 is TGTGCCAGCAGCTTGGCCGCCGGGACTCCGAATGCCTACGAGCAGTACGTC.

This rearrangement joins TRBV7-2 to TRBJ2-4; D perhaps matches TRBD1 (5 bases). Per germline, CDR1 SGHTA and CDR2 FQGNSA. The germline V and J ends were trimmed by 5 bases and 8 bases, with 16 bases remaining between them. This CDR3 spans 14 amino acids. The CDR3, as DNA: TGTGCCAGCAGCCTGCTAGGGGCCGCGGACATTCAGTACTTC. Amino acid sequence: CASSLLGAADIQYF.

The genes are TRBV28 and TRBJ2-5; a possible D gene is TRBD1 (6 bases). This CDR3 has 12 amino acids. In germline, CDR1 is MDHEN, CDR2 SYDVKM. Trimming took 1 base from V and 11 from J, leaving 11 bases between them. The CDR3 DNA follows: TGTGCCAGCAGTTTATTCCCCAGGGGTCAGTACTTC. It specifies CASSLFPRGQYF.

This clone was detected once. This chain connects TRBV11-1 to TRBJ1-1; 11 nucleotides agree with TRBD1. Trimming removed 5 bases from V and 1 base from J; junction bases left unmatched: 6. Germline V gives CDR1 SGHAT, CDR2 FQDESV (reference sequence). The length of the CDR3 is 16 residues. DNA of the CDR3: TGTGCCAGCAGCCCGGACAGGGGGCGAGGGAACACTGAAGCTTTCTTT. Residues: CASSPDRGRGNTEAFF.

The chain carries TRBV9 and TRBJ2-2; 10 positions match TRBD1. The CDR3 loop spans 17 amino acids. From germline, CDR1 is SGDLS and CDR2 YYNGEE. The ends lost 3 bases at V and 4 bases at J; junction bases unmatched: 9. The CDR3 bases are TGTGCCAGCAGCGATCCCTGGGACAGGGGCGCCACCGGGGAGCTGTTTTTT. This codes for CASSDPWDRGATGELFF.

V is TRBV20-1 and J is TRBJ2-1, with D perhaps TRBD2 (6 bases). With 3 bases removed from V and 2 bases from J, the gap between germline ends came to 11 bases. Germline CDR1 is DFQATT and CDR2 is SNEGSKA (reference sequence). The CDR3 covers 14 residues. CDR3 sequence reads: CSASSGTPYNEQFF. The CDR3, as DNA: TGCAGTGCTAGTTCGGGGACTCCCTACAATGAGCAGTTCTTC.